The present T cell receptor beta chain was sequenced within a study of vaccination effects on CD4 cells after COVID-19. In the study overall: Approximately 2.1 million PBMC were placed in each well, which was supplemented with roughly 9.1 IU/ml IL-2 and around 9.5 ug/ml peptides.

Germline CDR1 KGHSH, CDR2 LQKENI. The V end was cut by 6 bases, the J end by 4 bases, with 10 bases between. This CDR3 is 14 amino acids long. Study-wide findings and caveats: Convalescent patients were scarce in the study, and it lacked early post-infection timepoints.

The repertoire was sequenced with immunoSEQ multiplex PCR; TCRdb's copy has only in-frame clones and lacks some. The data show some 50,000 clones, with 65% to 80% seen just once and 5% to 5.5% held by the top ten. CD4+ T cell isolation took place after approximately 11 days of culture. Between March and December 2020, the person had a SARS-CoV-2 infection that PCR confirmed. Either the BNT162b2 or mRNA-1273 vaccine was given to participants in two doses. On both days 3 and 7, half of the culture medium was replaced with IL-2 medium. On this clone: Its antigen is currently unknown.

V and J are TRBV18 and TRBJ1-6, with TRBD1 as a possible D gene (5 bases). The TCR sequence derives from a human donor who had a prior SARS-CoV-2 infection. Specimen: CD4+ T cells from PBMCs cultured without peptide, collected after COVID-19 vaccination. The CDR3 region is CASSLTEYNSPLHF. In DNA form, the CDR3 reads TGTGCCAGCTCCTTGACAGAGTATAATTCACCCCTCCACTTT.